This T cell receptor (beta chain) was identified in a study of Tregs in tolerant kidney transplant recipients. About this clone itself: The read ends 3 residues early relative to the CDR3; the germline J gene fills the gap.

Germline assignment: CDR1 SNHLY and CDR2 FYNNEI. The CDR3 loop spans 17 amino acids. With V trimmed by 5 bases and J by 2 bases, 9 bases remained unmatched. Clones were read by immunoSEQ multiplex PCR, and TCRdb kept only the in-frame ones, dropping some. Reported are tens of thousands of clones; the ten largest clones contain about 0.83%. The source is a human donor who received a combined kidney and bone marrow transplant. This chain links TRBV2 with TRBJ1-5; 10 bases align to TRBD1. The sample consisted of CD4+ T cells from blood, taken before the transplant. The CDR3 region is CASSPGTGDYGNQPQHF. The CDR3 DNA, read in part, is TGTGCCAGCAGTCCCGGGACAGGGGACTATGGCAATCAGCCC.